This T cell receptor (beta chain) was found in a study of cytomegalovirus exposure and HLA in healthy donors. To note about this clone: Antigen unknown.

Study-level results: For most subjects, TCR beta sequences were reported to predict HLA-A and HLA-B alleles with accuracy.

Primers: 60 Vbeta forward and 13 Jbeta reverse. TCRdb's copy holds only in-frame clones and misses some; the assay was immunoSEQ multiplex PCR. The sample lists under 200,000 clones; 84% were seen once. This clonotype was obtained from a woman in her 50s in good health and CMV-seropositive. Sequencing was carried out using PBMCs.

The CDR3 loop reads CASSQGGGSHTDTQYF. The CDR3 DNA is TGCGCCAGCAGCCAGGGGGGGGGATCCCACACAGATACGCAGTATTTT. The chain employs TRBV4-3 and TRBJ2-3, with TRBD2 matching over 7 bases. Germline CDR1 LGHNA, CDR2 YSLEER. This CDR3 is 16 amino acids long. V was pared by 3 bases and J by 2 bases, with 8 bases of the junction left unmatched.